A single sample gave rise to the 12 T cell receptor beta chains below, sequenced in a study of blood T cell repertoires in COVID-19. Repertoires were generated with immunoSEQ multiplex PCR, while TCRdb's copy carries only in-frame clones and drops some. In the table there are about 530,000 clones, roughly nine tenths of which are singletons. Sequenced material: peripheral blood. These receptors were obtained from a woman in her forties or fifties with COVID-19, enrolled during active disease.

DNA of the CDR3: TGTGCCAGCAGCCCCGGACAGGGCCCTGAAGCTTTCTTT. Translated, it gives CASSPGQGPEAFF. J is TRBJ1-1 and V is TRBV11-2; TRBD1 matches at 8 bases. The V and J ends lost 5 bases and 6 bases, in that order; junction bases with no gene match: 5. The CDR3 spans 13 residues. The V gene's germline CDR1 is SGHAT and CDR2 FQNNGV. Using reference TRBV11-2 and TRBJ1-1 for the parts outside the CDR3, the full variable domain is EAGVAQSPRYKIIEKRQSVAFWCNPISGHATLYWYQQILGQGPKLLIQFQNNGVVDDSQLPKDRFSAERLKGVDSTLKIQPAKLEDSAVYLCASSPGQGPEAFFGQGTRLTVV.

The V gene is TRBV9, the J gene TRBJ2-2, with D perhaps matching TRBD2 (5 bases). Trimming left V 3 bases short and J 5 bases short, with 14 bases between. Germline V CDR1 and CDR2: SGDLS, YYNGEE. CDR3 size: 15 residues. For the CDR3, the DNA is TGTGCCAGCAGCGCCAGTAGCGTGCCGACCGGGGAGCTGTTTTTT. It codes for CASSASSVPTGELFF.

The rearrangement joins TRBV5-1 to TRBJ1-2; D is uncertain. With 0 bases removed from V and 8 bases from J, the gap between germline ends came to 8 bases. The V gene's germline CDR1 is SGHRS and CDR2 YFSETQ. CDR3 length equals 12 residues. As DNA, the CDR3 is TGCGCCAGCAGCTTGGATTGGAGGGGCTACACCTTC. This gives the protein CASSLDWRGYTF.

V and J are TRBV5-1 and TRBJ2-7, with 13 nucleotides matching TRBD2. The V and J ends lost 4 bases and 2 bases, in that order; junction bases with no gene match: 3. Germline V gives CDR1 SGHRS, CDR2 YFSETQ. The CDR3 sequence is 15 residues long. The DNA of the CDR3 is TGCGCCAGCAGCGCGGGACTAGCGGGGCCCTACGAGCAGTACTTC. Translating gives CASSAGLAGPYEQYF.

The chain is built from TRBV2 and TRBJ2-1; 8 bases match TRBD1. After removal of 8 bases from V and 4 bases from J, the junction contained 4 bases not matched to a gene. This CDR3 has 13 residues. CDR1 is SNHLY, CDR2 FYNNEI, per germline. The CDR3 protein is CASATGVYNEQFF. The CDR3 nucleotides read TGTGCCAGCGCGACAGGGGTGTACAATGAGCAGTTCTTC.

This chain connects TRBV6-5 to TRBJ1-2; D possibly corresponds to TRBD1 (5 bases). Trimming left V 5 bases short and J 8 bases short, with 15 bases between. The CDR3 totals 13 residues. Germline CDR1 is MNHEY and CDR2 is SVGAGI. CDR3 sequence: CASSPQTELGYTF. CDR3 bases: TGTGCCAGCAGTCCCCAGACAGAACTCGGCTACACCTTC.

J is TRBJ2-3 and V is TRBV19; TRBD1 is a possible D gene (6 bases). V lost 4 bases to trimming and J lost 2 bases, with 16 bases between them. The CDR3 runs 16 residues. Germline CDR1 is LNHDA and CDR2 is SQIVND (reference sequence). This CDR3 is CASSNLGGGTTDTQYF. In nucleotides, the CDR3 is TGTGCCAGTAGTAATCTTGGGGGCGGAACCACAGATACGCAGTATTTT.

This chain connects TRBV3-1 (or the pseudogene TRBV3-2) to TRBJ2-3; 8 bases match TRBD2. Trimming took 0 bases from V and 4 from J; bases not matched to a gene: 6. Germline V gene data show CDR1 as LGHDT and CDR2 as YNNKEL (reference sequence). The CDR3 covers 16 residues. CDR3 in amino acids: CASSQDGTGGPDTQYF. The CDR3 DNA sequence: TGTGCCAGCAGCCAAGATGGGACGGGGGGGCCAGATACGCAGTATTTT.

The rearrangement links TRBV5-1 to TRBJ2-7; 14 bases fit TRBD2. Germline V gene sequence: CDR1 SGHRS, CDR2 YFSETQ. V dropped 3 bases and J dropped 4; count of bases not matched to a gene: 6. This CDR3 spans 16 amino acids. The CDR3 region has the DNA TGCGCCAGCAGCTGGGGGACTAGCGGGGGAAGGTACGAGCAGTACTTC. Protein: CASSWGTSGGRYEQYF.

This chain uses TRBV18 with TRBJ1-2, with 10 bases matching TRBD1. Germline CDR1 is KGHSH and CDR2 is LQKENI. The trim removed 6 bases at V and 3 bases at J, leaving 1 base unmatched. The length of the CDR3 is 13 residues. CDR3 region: CASSGTGDYGYTF. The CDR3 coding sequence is TGTGCCAGCTCGGGGACAGGGGACTATGGCTACACCTTC.

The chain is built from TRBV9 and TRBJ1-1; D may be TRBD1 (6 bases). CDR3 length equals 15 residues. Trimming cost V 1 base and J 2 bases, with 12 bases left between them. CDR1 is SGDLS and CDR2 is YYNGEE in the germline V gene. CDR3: CASSVSPGHNTEAFF. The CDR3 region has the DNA TGTGCCAGCAGCGTATCACCGGGACACAACACTGAAGCTTTCTTT.

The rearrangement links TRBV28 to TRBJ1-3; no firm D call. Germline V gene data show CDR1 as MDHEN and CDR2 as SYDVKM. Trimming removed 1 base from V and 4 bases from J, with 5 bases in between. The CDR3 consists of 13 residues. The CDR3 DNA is TGTGCCAGCAGTTTATATCGGGGAAACACCATATATTTT. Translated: CASSLYRGNTIYF.